This T cell receptor beta chain derives from a study of blood T cell repertoires in COVID-19. Study context: COVID-19 samples, acute and convalescent, were from the United States, Italy and Spain. Sample material is recorded as cDNA or gDNA derived from T cells, B-cell-depleted T cells, or PBMCs.

As originally analysed: Researchers report that nucleated cell counts were estimated from reference gene primer amplification. Here immunoSEQ multiplex PCR was the method, and the copy in TCRdb shows in-frame clones only, minus some. The DNA was the basis for D and trimming; V, J and clone size are from that table. The table shows a few hundred thousand clones, with approximately 82% occurring only once. CDR1 is GTSNPN and CDR2 is SVGIG in the germline V gene (reference sequence). Trimming stripped 1 base from V and 0 bases from J, with 16 bases between. The length of the CDR3 is 17 residues. Sequencing used peripheral blood. This clonotype was obtained from an elderly woman with acute or convalescent COVID-19. The rearrangement links TRBV30 to TRBJ1-5; weak D call: TRBD1 (5 bases). The CDR3 reads CAWSDRPDSYSNQPQHF. CDR3 nucleotides: TGTGCCTGGAGTGACAGGCCCGACTCATATAGCAATCAGCCCCAGCATTTT.